A single TCR beta chain is shown here with its context. The sample is drawn from a study of shared clonotypes between healthy human individuals. The V gene lost 3 bases and the J gene lost 4 bases, with 13 bases spanning the gap. Germline loops: CDR1 MGHDK, CDR2 SYGVNS. CDR3 length: 15 residues. Assay execution proceeded at the deep level. TCRdb keeps only in-frame clones here, not all; method: immunoSEQ multiplex PCR. Of 180,000 or so clones in the sample, about 93% were seen once. Sequencing was carried out using naive CD4+ T cells sorted from blood. As to subset: CD45RA+ positively selected. The chain has TRBV25-1 and TRBJ2-1, with D tentatively TRBD1 (6 bases). This clonotype was obtained from a woman aged 30 to 39 in good health. CDR3 region: CASSDAQGQYNEQFF. The CDR3 bases are TGTGCCAGCAGTGATGCGCAGGGACAATACAATGAGCAGTTCTTC. Complete variable domain (other parts from reference TRBV25-1 and TRBJ2-1): EADIYQTPRYLVIGTGKKITLECSQTMGHDKMYWYQQDPGMELHLIHYSYGVNSTEKGDLSSESTVSRIRTEHFPLTLESARPSHTSQYLCASSDAQGQYNEQFFGPGTRLTVL.